The rows below give T cell receptor beta chains drawn from one sample of a study of T-cell memory formation after mild COVID-19. Each CDR3 protein is one row after TCRdb ran MiXCR on the 5' RACE reads. The sample lists 350,000 or so distinct CDR3 sequences; roughly 20% were seen once. The specimen sequenced was PBMCs or a T cell subset sorted from them (not recorded which). These receptors were obtained from an adult woman who had mild COVID-19 (a few samples of this study predate the infection). Cell type and time point are not known. Each CDR3 is given with its conserved first and last residue. The order of the fields is V gene, J gene, D gene, clone size, CDR3 DNA, CDR3 protein. A D gene is named only where the DNA matches it firmly. Size values are once, few and many counts, or a class for expanded clones, and some rows have none.

>TRBV18|TRBJ1-1|NA|NA
TGTGCCAGCTCACCACAGGTCATGAACACTGAAGCTTTCTTT
CASSPQVMNTEAFF
>TRBV29-1|TRBJ2-7|TRBD1|NA
TGCAGCGTAGACCCGGGACAGGGGGCAGGCGAGCAGTACTTC
CSVDPGQGAGEQYF
>TRBV11-2|TRBJ2-4|NA|NA
TGTGCCAGCAGCTGGGGGAACGGGGACATTCAGTACTTC
CASSWGNGDIQYF
>TRBV7-7|TRBJ2-3|TRBD2|NA
TGTGCTAGCACCCCCGCGCTAGCGGGAGCGCCAGATACGCAGTATTTT
CASTPALAGAPDTQYF
>TRBV27|TRBJ2-1|NA|NA
TGTGCCAGCAGTGCTCCGAGGGATGAGCAGTTCTTC
CASSAPRDEQFF
>TRBV24-1|TRBJ2-7|TRBD1|NA
TGTGCCACCAGTGACCCAGCGACAGGGTCCTACGAGCAGTACTTC
CATSDPATGSYEQYF
>TRBV4-1|TRBJ1-3|NA|few
TGCGCCAGCAGCCATAACCCGTCCGTCGGAAACACCATATATTTT
CASSHNPSVGNTIYF
>TRBV30|TRBJ1-3|NA|NA
TGTGCCTGGGACAACTCTGGAAACACCATATATTTT
CAWDNSGNTIYF
>TRBV25-1|TRBJ2-5|NA|few
TGTGCCAGCAGTGAGTGGACGGCGCCTCAGTACTTC
CASSEWTAPQYF
>TRBV23-1|TRBJ1-1|NA|NA
TGCGCCAGCAGTCGAGAGAGGCTGGGGAACACTGAAGCTTTCTTT
CASSRERLGNTEAFF
>TRBV12-3/TRBV12-4|TRBJ1-4|TRBD1|few
TGTGCCAGCAGTTTTGCCCCCGACAGGGTTAGTGAAAAACTGTTTTTT
CASSFAPDRVSEKLFF
>TRBV9|TRBJ1-2|NA|NA
TGTGCCAGCAGCGTAGTCACAGTCTCCAACTATGGCTACACCTTC
CASSVVTVSNYGYTF
>TRBV20-1|TRBJ2-7|NA|few
TGCAGTGCTAGAGATTTGTGGGGGCGATCCTCCTACGAGCAGTACTTC
CSARDLWGRSSYEQYF
>TRBV18|TRBJ1-5|NA|NA
TGTGCCAGCTCGCAACAGACCTCCCGTCAGCCCCAGCATTTT
CASSQQTSRQPQHF
>TRBV12-3/TRBV12-4|TRBJ2-3|NA|NA
TGTGCCAGCAGTTTCAGAGGGGCCCCAGTGGATACGCAGTATTTT
CASSFRGAPVDTQYF
>TRBV19|TRBJ1-1|NA|few
TGTGCCAGTAGTATGAAGAAGACTGAAGCTTTCTTT
CASSMKKTEAFF
>TRBV4-1|TRBJ1-2|NA|NA
TGCGCCAGCAGCCAAGATAGGGGGGCCGGTGGCTACACCTTC
CASSQDRGAGGYTF
>TRBV24-1|TRBJ2-5|NA|NA
TGTGCCACCAGCTCATGGGGAAGCCAGGGAGACCTCCGGGAGACCCAGTACTTC
CATSSWGSQGDLRETQYF
>TRBV20-1|TRBJ2-7|NA|few
TGCAGTGCTAGAGAGCTCTACGAGCAGTACTTC
CSARELYEQYF
>TRBV12-3/TRBV12-4|TRBJ2-7|TRBD1|NA
TGTGCCAGCAGAATGACAGGGTGGGCCTACGAGCAGTACTTC
CASRMTGWAYEQYF
>TRBV12-3/TRBV12-4|TRBJ1-4|NA|few
TGTGCCAGCAACTCACGGGACGGTGTTAATGAAAAACTGTTTTTT
CASNSRDGVNEKLFF
>TRBV5-1|TRBJ2-2|NA|few
TGCGCCAGCAGCTCCAGCTCGAACACCGGGGAGCTGTTTTTT
CASSSSSNTGELFF